One sample yielded the 25 T cell receptor beta chains listed below, sequenced in a study of T-cell reconstitution after alpha-beta-depleted transplantation in children. Molecular barcoding with unique molecular identifiers was used for the TCRbeta library. In TCRdb, the PCR reads were re-called with MiXCR into one record per CDR3 protein. The data hold 70,000 or so distinct CDR3 sequences, with 9.5% to 13% observed a single time. The sequencing here drew on PBMCs, taken before TCRalphabeta/CD19-depleted stem cell transplant. The source is a boy aged 10-17 years with acute myeloid leukemia, due to receive a stem cell transplant.

This clonotype was picked up many times. The chain is built from TRBV5-6 and TRBJ2-3; D gene uncertain. Between the trimmed V and J ends, which lost 0 bases and 8 bases, there was a span of 10 bases. Germline-derived CDR1 and CDR2 are SGHDT and YYEEEE. The CDR3 is 13 residues long. The CDR3 loop reads CASSLAGQGTQYF. The CDR3 coding sequence is TGTGCCAGCAGCTTGGCTGGGCAAGGTACGCAGTATTTT.

Note on this clonotype: A much larger clone differs by one base, so this may be a read error. This rearrangement joins TRBV6-2 or TRBV6-3 to TRBJ2-1; 10 bases align to TRBD2. V shed 7 bases, J shed 5 bases, and the junction held 8 bases outside the gene matches. The germline gives CDR1 MNHEY, CDR2 SVGEGT. This CDR3 is built from 15 residues. CDR3 in DNA: TGTGCCAGCATCATAATGGGACTAGCGAACAATGAGCAGTTCTTC. This codes for CASIIMGLANNEQFF.

This clonotype was recorded at least ten times. The CDR3 spells CASSFTGDQPQHF. The CDR3 region has the DNA TGCGCCAGCAGCTTTACAGGGGATCAGCCCCAGCATTTT. The chain has TRBV5-1 and TRBJ1-5; 7 positions agree with TRBD1. The CDR3 has 13 residues. The junction had 1 base not matched to a gene; V was cut back by 2 bases and J by 5 bases. Germline values: CDR1 SGHRS, CDR2 YFSETQ.

This clonotype was recorded many times. The chain uses TRBV11-2 and TRBJ2-3; no definite D call. Germline V lookup: CDR1 SGHAT, CDR2 FQNNGV. Trimming took 1 base from V and 4 from J, leaving 9 bases between them. CDR3 length equals 14 residues. The CDR3 reads CASSLVRVADTQYF. The CDR3 DNA sequence: TGTGCCAGCAGCTTAGTCCGGGTGGCAGATACGCAGTATTTT. The variable domain in full, completed from reference TRBV11-2 and TRBJ2-3, reads EAGVAQSPRYKIIEKRQSVAFWCNPISGHATLYWYQQILGQGPKLLIQFQNNGVVDDSQLPKDRFSAERLKGVDSTLKIQPAKLEDSAVYLCASSLVRVADTQYFGPGTRLTVL.

In its sample, this clonotype was seen many times. The chain uses TRBV24-1 and TRBJ2-1; 10 bases agree with TRBD1. The junction had 3 bases not matched to a gene; V was cut back by 3 bases and J by 2 bases. The CDR3 is 16 amino acids. The germline V gene has CDR1 KGHDR and CDR2 SFDVKD. As DNA, the CDR3 is TGTGCCACCAGTGATGCGGACAGGGGGACCTACAATGAGCAGTTCTTC. It yields the protein CATSDADRGTYNEQFF.

This clonotype has at least ten counts. J is TRBJ1-1 and V is TRBV29-1; D is undetermined. Between the trimmed V and J ends, which lost 6 bases and 3 bases, there was a span of 17 bases. This CDR3 is 14 amino acids long. Germline V lookup: CDR1 SQVTM, CDR2 ANQGSEA. In DNA, the CDR3 is TGCAGCGTCCCCTCGGGTTTCGGGTACACTGAAGCTTTCTTT. Its translation is CSVPSGFGYTEAFF.

This clonotype was counted ten times or more. This chain connects TRBV18 to TRBJ2-5; a possible D gene is TRBD1 (5 bases). The germline V and J ends were trimmed by 2 bases and 1 base, with 8 bases remaining between them. Germline V gives CDR1 KGHSH, CDR2 LQKENI. The CDR3 has 14 amino acids. The chain's CDR3 is CASSPSQGQETQYF. CDR3 sequence (DNA): TGTGCCAGCTCACCATCCCAGGGCCAAGAGACCCAGTACTTC.

This clonotype was seen ten or more times. This chain joins TRBV27 and TRBJ2-5; no clear D. CDR1 and CDR2 (germline): MNHEY, SMNVEV (reference sequence). The CDR3 runs 12 residues. V was clipped by 6 bases and J by 1 base, with 6 bases between them. The CDR3 loop reads CASSLIQETQYF. The CDR3 coding sequence is TGTGCCAGCAGCTTAATCCAAGAGACCCAGTACTTC.

This clonotype was observed at least ten times. This sequence joins TRBV7-3 and TRBJ2-3; the D gene could be TRBD1 or TRBD2 (6 bases each). Trimming cost V 1 base and J 2 bases, with 10 bases left between them. Germline V gene sequence: CDR1 SGHTA, CDR2 FQGTGA. The CDR3 runs 15 residues. Here the CDR3 reads CASSLIGGDTDTQYF. The CDR3 DNA reads as TGTGCCAGCAGCTTAATCGGGGGCGACACAGATACGCAGTATTTT.

This clonotype occurred many times. This chain links TRBV6-5 with TRBJ2-1; weak D call: TRBD2 (6 bases). The germline V and J ends were trimmed by 2 bases and 5 bases, with 19 bases remaining between them. This CDR3 comprises 17 residues. Germline V lookup: CDR1 MNHEY, CDR2 SVGAGI. For the CDR3, the DNA is TGTGCCAGCAGTTACGGTTTGGGAGCGGGTACTAACAATGAGCAGTTCTTC. Its protein product is CASSYGLGAGTNNEQFF.

This clonotype was detected many times. The V gene is TRBV5-1, the J gene TRBJ1-1; no definite D call. V lost 4 bases to trimming and J lost 11 bases, with 9 bases between them. The CDR3 sequence is 10 residues long. The germline gives CDR1 SGHRS, CDR2 YFSETQ. Here the CDR3 DNA reads TGCGCCAGCAGCAACCGAGAGGCTTTCTTT. It encodes CASSNREAFF.

As regards this clonotype: This clone may be a read error of a much larger clone one base away. The V call is TRBV9, the J call TRBJ2-1; D not resolved. V dropped 3 bases and J dropped 1 base, with 11 bases sitting between them. The CDR3 runs 15 residues. Germline-derived CDR1 and CDR2 are SGDLS and YYNGEE. The CDR3 sequence: CASSATTLSYNEQFF. For the CDR3, the DNA is TGTGCCAGCAGCGCCACTACCTTATCCTACAATGAGCAGTTCTTC.

This clonotype was observed many times. This chain joins TRBV10-3 and TRBJ2-1; 9 nucleotides match TRBD1. The CDR3 length is 14 residues. The ends lost 6 bases at V and 5 bases at J; junction bases unmatched: 5. Germline-derived CDR1 and CDR2 are ENHRY and SYGVKD. For the CDR3, the DNA is TGTGCCATCAGAGCCGGGACAGGGAACAATGAGCAGTTCTTC. It encodes CAIRAGTGNNEQFF.

There are many counts of this clonotype. The genes are TRBV3-1 and TRBJ2-4; D possibly uses TRBD1 or TRBD2 (5 bases each). The CDR3 consists of 14 residues. Trimming removed 7 bases at V and 6 bases at J, with 16 bases between. CDR1 and CDR2 (germline): LGHDT, YNNKEL (reference sequence). The CDR3 region has the DNA TGTGCCAGCACCTCACTAGGGGTGACAAACATTCAGTACTTC. As protein: CASTSLGVTNIQYF.

The chain is built from TRBV6-6 and TRBJ2-3; TRBD2 agrees at 9 bases. The CDR3 runs 17 residues. Germline-derived CDR1 and CDR2 are MNHNY and SVGAGI (reference sequence). Losses at the gene ends were 0 bases for V and 4 bases for J; bases not matched to a gene: 8. The CDR3 DNA sequence: TGTGCCAGCAGTTACTCGACGGCTAGCGGGGCGGCAGATACGCAGTATTTT. It is translated as CASSYSTASGAADTQYF.

This clonotype showed up many times. V is TRBV7-2 and J is TRBJ2-3; D is possibly TRBD1 (5 bases). Germline loops: CDR1 SGHTA, CDR2 FQGNSA. With 6 bases removed from V and 3 bases from J, the gap between germline ends came to 16 bases. This CDR3 contains 15 residues. DNA for the CDR3: TGTGCCAGCAGAAAGCCAGGGCTTGGGACAGATACGCAGTATTTT. It encodes CASRKPGLGTDTQYF.

This clonotype was observed a few times. The rearrangement links TRBV28 to TRBJ2-3; 16 bases align to TRBD2. With V trimmed by 4 bases and J by 2 bases, 9 bases remained unmatched. This CDR3 is 19 amino acids long. In germline, CDR1 is MDHEN, CDR2 SYDVKM. CDR3 in amino acids: CASSSGLAGGLRTTDTQYF. The CDR3 DNA reads TGTGCCAGCAGTTCGGGACTAGCGGGAGGGTTAAGAACCACAGATACGCAGTATTTT. The full variable domain, its missing parts supplied by reference TRBV28 and TRBJ2-3, is DVKVTQSSRYLVKRTGEKVFLECVQDMDHENMFWYRQDPGLGLRLIYFSYDVKMKEKGDIPEGYSVSREKKERFSLILESASTNQTSMYLCASSSGLAGGLRTTDTQYFGPGTRLTVL.

The chain combines TRBV6-6 with TRBJ2-3; no reliable D call. The CDR3 is 13 residues long. The V and J ends lost 1 base and 6 bases respectively, with 8 bases between them. Germline V CDR1 and CDR2: MNHNY, SVGAGI (reference sequence). The CDR3, as DNA: TGTGCCAGCAGTTACTTGGAAGCGGATACGCAGTATTTT. Protein sequence: CASSYLEADTQYF.

The rearrangement joins TRBV6-2 or TRBV6-3 to TRBJ2-7, with D perhaps given as TRBD1 or TRBD2 (5 bases each). With 2 bases removed from V and 1 base from J, the gap between germline ends came to 9 bases. CDR1 is MNHEY, CDR2 SVGEGT, per germline. The CDR3 extends over 14 amino acids. CDR3 protein: CASSYPWGSYEQYF. The CDR3 DNA sequence: TGTGCCAGCAGTTACCCGTGGGGGTCCTACGAGCAGTACTTC.

The chain links TRBV5-1 to TRBJ2-7; D is undetermined. Germline CDR1 SGHRS, CDR2 YFSETQ. V was clipped by 4 bases and J by 6 bases, with 11 bases between them. The CDR3 length is 12 residues. CDR3 loop: CASSPPAPEQYF. Written as DNA, the CDR3 is TGCGCCAGCAGCCCGCCCGCCCCCGAGCAGTACTTC.

This clonotype was observed many times. V and J are TRBV28 and TRBJ1-6; the D gene is possibly TRBD1 (6 bases). The V gene lost 3 bases and the J gene lost 10 bases, with 13 bases spanning the gap. CDR1 and CDR2 from the germline V gene are MDHEN and SYDVKM. The CDR3 contains 14 residues. CDR3 nucleotides: TGTGCCAGCAGTTTTTACAGGGAAGGATCACCCCTCCACTTT. Amino acid sequence: CASSFYREGSPLHF.

This clonotype appeared many times. The chain joins TRBV12-3 or TRBV12-4 to TRBJ2-5; 10 nucleotides match TRBD2. V shed 6 bases and J 2 bases; nucleotides not matched to a gene: 3. This CDR3 contains 14 residues. CDR3 sequence: CASSLSGGQETQYF. CDR3 DNA: TGTGCCAGCAGCCTTAGCGGGGGGCAAGAGACCCAGTACTTC.

This clonotype came up many times. The V call is TRBV20-1, the J call TRBJ2-3; TRBD2 aligns across 11 bases. CDR3 length equals 15 residues. V lost 2 bases and J lost 2; bases outside the gene matches: 3. The V gene's germline CDR1 is DFQATT and CDR2 SNEGSKA (reference sequence). The chain's CDR3 is CSARPTSGATDTQYF. The CDR3 DNA reads as TGCAGTGCTAGACCGACTAGCGGGGCCACAGATACGCAGTATTTT.

V and J are TRBV6-2 or TRBV6-3 and TRBJ2-5; 11 bases are a match to TRBD2. The germline gives CDR1 MNHEY, CDR2 SVGEGT. The CDR3 is 15 residues long. V trimming: 7 bases; J trimming: 5 bases; junction bases outside the gene matches: 9. The DNA of the CDR3 is TGTGCCAGCACAAATAGCGGGAGGGCCCGTGAGACCCAGTACTTC. Translation: CASTNSGRARETQYF.

This clonotype was observed many times. The J gene is TRBJ2-7, the V gene TRBV5-1, with a tentative D call TRBD1 (6 bases). The germline V gene has CDR1 SGHRS and CDR2 YFSETQ. The V and J ends lost 1 base and 1 base respectively, with 9 bases between them. The length of the CDR3 is 14 residues. CDR3 DNA: TGCGCCAGCAGCTTGAAACAGGGATCCTACGAGCAGTACGTC. Translating gives CASSLKQGSYEQYV.